Reported below is one T cell receptor beta chain. These data belong to a study of blood T cell repertoires in COVID-19. Across the study: COVID-19 samples from acute and convalescent phases originated in the United States, Italy and Spain. Sample material is recorded as cDNA or gDNA derived from T cells, B-cell-depleted T cells, or PBMCs.

In the original workflow: Estimation of nucleated cell counts relied on the amplification of reference gene primers. Some clones are missing from TCRdb's copy, which holds only in-frame ones; the method was immunoSEQ multiplex PCR. That table supplies the V and J calls and clone size; D and trimming were determined from the DNA. The table includes approximately 69,000 clones, over 70% detected once. The V end was cut by 0 bases, the J end by 7 bases, with 9 bases between. CDR3 length equals 14 residues. CDR1 is MNHEY and CDR2 is SVGAGI in the germline V gene. The rearrangement links TRBV6-5 to TRBJ1-4; D call uncertain. Sequenced input: peripheral blood. This TCR was sampled from a man aged 60 to 69 with acute or convalescent COVID-19. CDR3 DNA: TGTGCCAGCAGTTACTCGTGGGCGTCTGAAAAACTGTTTTTT. Translated: CASSYSWASEKLFF.